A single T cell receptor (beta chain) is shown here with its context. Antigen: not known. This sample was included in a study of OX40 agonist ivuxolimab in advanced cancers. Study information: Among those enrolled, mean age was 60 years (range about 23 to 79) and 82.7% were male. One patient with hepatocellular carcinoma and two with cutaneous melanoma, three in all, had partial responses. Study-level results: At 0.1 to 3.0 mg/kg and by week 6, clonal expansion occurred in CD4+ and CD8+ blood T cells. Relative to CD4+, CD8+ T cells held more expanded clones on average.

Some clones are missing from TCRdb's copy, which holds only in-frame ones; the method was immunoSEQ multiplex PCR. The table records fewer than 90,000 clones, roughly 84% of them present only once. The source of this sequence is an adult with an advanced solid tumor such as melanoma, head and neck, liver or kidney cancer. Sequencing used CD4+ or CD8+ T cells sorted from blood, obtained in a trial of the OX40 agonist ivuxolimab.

The DNA for the CDR3 is TGCGCCAGCAGCCAAGATAGTCTGCTCTCTAGCGGGAGGGGAGGGGAGACCCAGTACTTC. Translation: CASSQDSLLSSGRGGETQYF. This chain joins TRBV4-1 and TRBJ2-5, with 12 positions matching TRBD2. Trimming cost V 0 bases and J 5 bases; bases outside gene matches: 16. The CDR3 is 20 residues long. The V gene's germline CDR1 is MGHRA and CDR2 YSYEKL.